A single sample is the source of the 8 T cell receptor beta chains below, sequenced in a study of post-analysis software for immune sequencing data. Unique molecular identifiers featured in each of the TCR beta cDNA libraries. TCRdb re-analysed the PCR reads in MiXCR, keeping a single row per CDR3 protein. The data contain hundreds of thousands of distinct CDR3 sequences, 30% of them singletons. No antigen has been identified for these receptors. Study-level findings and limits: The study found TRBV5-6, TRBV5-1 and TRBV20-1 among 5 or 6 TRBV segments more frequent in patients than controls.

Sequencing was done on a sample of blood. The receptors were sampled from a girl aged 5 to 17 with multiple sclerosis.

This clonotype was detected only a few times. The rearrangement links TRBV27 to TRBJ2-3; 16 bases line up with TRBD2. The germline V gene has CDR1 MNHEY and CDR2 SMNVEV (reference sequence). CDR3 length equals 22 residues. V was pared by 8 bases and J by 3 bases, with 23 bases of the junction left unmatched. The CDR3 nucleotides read TGTGCCAGCTCCGGTGGACCCTCGGGACTAGCGGGAGGGCCGTGGGGGACAGATACGCAGTATTTT. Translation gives CASSGGPSGLAGGPWGTDTQYF.

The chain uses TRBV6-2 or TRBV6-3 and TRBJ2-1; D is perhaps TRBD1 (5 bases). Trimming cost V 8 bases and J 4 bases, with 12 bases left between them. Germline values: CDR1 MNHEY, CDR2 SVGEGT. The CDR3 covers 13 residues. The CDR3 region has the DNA TGTGCCAGCGCCACGACAGCGTACAATGAGCAGTTCTTC. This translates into CASATTAYNEQFF.

CDR3 sequence: CASSSDITGGYTF. The CDR3 DNA reads as TGCGCCAGCAGCTCGGACATTACCGGCGGCTACACCTTC. This chain connects TRBV5-1 to TRBJ1-2, with a possible D match to TRBD1 (5 bases). The V gene lost 3 bases and the J gene lost 8 bases, with 14 bases spanning the gap. CDR3 length: 13 residues. Germline CDR1 is SGHRS and CDR2 is YFSETQ.

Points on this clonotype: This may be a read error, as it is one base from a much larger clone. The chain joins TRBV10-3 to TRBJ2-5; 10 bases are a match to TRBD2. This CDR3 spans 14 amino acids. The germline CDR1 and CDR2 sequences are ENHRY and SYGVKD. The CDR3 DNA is TGTGCCATCAGAGCTAGCGGGAGAGAAGAGGCCCAGTACTTC. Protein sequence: CAIRASGREEAQYF.

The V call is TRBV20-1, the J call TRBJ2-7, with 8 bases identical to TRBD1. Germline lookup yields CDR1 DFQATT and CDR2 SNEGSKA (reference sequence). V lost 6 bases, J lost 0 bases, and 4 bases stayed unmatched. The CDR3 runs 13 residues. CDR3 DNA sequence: TGCAGTGCAGACAGGGGCGGCTCCTACGAGCAGTACTTC. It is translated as CSADRGGSYEQYF.

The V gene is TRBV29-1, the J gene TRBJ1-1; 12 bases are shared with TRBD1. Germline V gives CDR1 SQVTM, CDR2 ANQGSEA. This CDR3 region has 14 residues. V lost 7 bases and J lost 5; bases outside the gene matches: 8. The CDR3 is CSAPGQGAGTEAFF. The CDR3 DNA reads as TGCAGCGCCCCGGGACAGGGGGCGGGTACTGAAGCTTTCTTT.

CDR3 DNA sequence: TGTGCCAGCAGCCTAATTGCGGGTGTCACAGATACGCAGTATTTT. As protein: CASSLIAGVTDTQYF. This chain links TRBV27 with TRBJ2-3; a possible D gene is TRBD2 (5 bases). CDR1 and CDR2 from the germline V gene are MNHEY and SMNVEV (reference sequence). V lost 6 bases and J 2 bases, leaving 15 bases between the germline ends. The CDR3 has 15 amino acids.

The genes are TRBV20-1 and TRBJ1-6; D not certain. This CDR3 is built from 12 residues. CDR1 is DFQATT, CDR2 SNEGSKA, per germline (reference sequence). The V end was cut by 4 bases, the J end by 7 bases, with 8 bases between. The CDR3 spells CSATRPNSPLHF. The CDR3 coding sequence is TGCAGTGCTACAAGACCGAATTCACCCCTCCACTTT.